The rows below give T cell receptor beta chains drawn from one sample of a study of Graves' ophthalmopathy and Graves' hyperthyroidism. TCRdb independently ran MiXCR on the multiplex PCR reads; one entry per CDR3 protein. Of some 390,000 distinct CDR3 sequences listed, 18% are singletons. Sequencing input: peripheral blood. The receptor source for this set is a woman aged 18-30 years with Graves' ophthalmopathy. Each CDR3 is given with its conserved first and last residue. Fields, in order: J gene, CDR3 length, clone size, V gene, D gene, CDR3 protein, CDR3 DNA. D genes are given only for firm matches. Where a row states a size, it is once, few, many or the class of an expanded clone; other rows omit it.

TRBJ2-2 14 once TRBV20-1 TRBD2 CSASGGNVAGELFF TGCAGTGCTAGCGGGGGGAACGTCGCCGGGGAGCTGTTTTTT
TRBJ2-7 13 many TRBV10-3 NA CAISEGDSYEQYF TGTGCCATCAGTGAGGGAGACTCCTACGAGCAGTACTTC
TRBJ2-7 16 many TRBV5-1 NA CASSSNPRRGSYEQYF TGCGCCAGCAGCTCAAACCCCCGCAGGGGATCCTACGAGCAGTACTTC
TRBJ2-7 17 many TRBV9 TRBD2 CASSFRLAGGNSYEQYF TGTGCCAGCAGCTTCCGACTAGCGGGGGGGAACTCCTACGAGCAGTACTTC
TRBJ2-7 14 many TRBV20-1 NA CSARDRDGGYEQYF TGCAGTGCTAGAGATCGGGACGGGGGCTACGAGCAGTACTTC
TRBJ2-7 13 NA TRBV4-1 NA CASSFGTGQEQYF TGCGCCAGCAGCTTCGGGACTGGCCAGGAGCAGTACTTC
TRBJ1-2 13 NA TRBV6-1 NA CASSPTENYGYTF TGTGCCAGCAGTCCGACGGAGAACTATGGCTACACCTTC
TRBJ2-5 16 many TRBV7-2 TRBD2 CASSKPGLAPQLAQYF TGTGCCAGCAGTAAACCGGGACTAGCCCCTCAATTGGCCCAGTACTTC
TRBJ1-5 13 many TRBV2 NA CASRDSKNQPQHF TGTGCCAGCAGGGACAGCAAAAATCAGCCCCAGCATTTT
TRBJ2-7 15 many TRBV11-2 NA CASSLDRGSRSEQYF TGTGCCAGCAGCTTAGATCGGGGCAGTCGATCCGAGCAGTACTTC
TRBJ2-7 16 many TRBV6-2/TRBV6-3 TRBD2 CASRTIGGGAVYEQYF TGTGCCAGCAGGACAATTGGCGGGGGGGCCGTCTACGAGCAGTACTTC
TRBJ2-7 15 NA TRBV6-2/TRBV6-3 NA CASSPGGTQTYEQYF TGTGCCAGCAGTCCCGGAGGGACCCAAACCTACGAGCAGTACTTC
TRBJ1-2 13 NA TRBV6-1 NA CASSAQSGYGYTF TGTGCCAGCAGCGCTCAGTCGGGCTATGGCTACACCTTC
TRBJ2-3 17 many TRBV28 TRBD2 CASSPAGLAGDTDTQYF TGTGCCAGCAGTCCCGCGGGACTAGCGGGGGACACAGATACGCAGTATTTT
TRBJ1-2 18 few TRBV28 TRBD1 CASSLRRQGCNSNYGYTF TGTGCCAGCAGTTTAAGACGACAGGGGTGCAACTCTAACTATGGCTACACCTTC
TRBJ1-1 12 NA TRBV3-1 NA CASSQLGSEAFF TGTGCCAGCAGCCAATTGGGGTCTGAAGCTTTCTTT
TRBJ2-7 9 many TRBV2 NA CASSDWQYF TGTGCCAGCAGTGATTGGCAGTACTTC
TRBJ1-3 11 many TRBV28 NA CASSSENTIYF TGTGCCAGCAGTTCTGAAAACACCATATATTTT
TRBJ2-3 17 many TRBV6-2/TRBV6-3 NA CASSRSGTAGITDTQYF TGTGCCAGCAGTCGCAGTGGGACTGCGGGGATCACAGATACGCAGTATTTT
TRBJ1-2 13 many TRBV28 NA CASGPVPRGGYTF TGTGCCAGCGGCCCCGTCCCTCGGGGCGGCTACACCTTC
TRBJ1-1 11 many TRBV29-1 NA CSVEGGSGAFF TGCAGCGTTGAAGGAGGATCGGGGGCTTTCTTT
TRBJ2-2 14 NA TRBV6-5 TRBD1 CASSYTGETGELFF TGTGCCAGCAGTTACACAGGGGAGACCGGGGAGCTGTTTTTT
TRBJ2-7 15 NA TRBV11-3 TRBD2 CASSLGAGSTYEQYF TGTGCCAGCAGCTTAGGAGCGGGAAGCACCTACGAGCAGTACTTC
TRBJ2-5 13 many TRBV24-1 TRBD1 CATTGQDQETQYF TGTGCCACGACGGGACAGGACCAAGAGACCCAGTACTTC
TRBJ1-2 12 NA TRBV2 NA CASQTGGYGYTF TGTGCCAGCCAGACAGGAGGATATGGCTACACCTTC
TRBJ1-1 15 few TRBV12-3/TRBV12-4 NA CASSLEVGGYTEAFF TGTGCCAGCAGTTTAGAGGTAGGAGGGTACACTGAAGCTTTCTTT
TRBJ2-2 12 NA TRBV30 NA CAWGGNTGELFF TGTGCCTGGGGGGGGAACACCGGGGAGCTGTTTTTT
TRBJ1-5 18 few TRBV6-2/TRBV6-3 TRBD1 CASGNLGEGAYSNQPQHF TGTGCCAGCGGGAACCTGGGGGAGGGGGCCTATAGCAATCAGCCCCAGCATTTT
TRBJ2-7 16 many TRBV27 NA CASSLLRVGTGNEQYF TGTGCCAGCAGTTTACTACGGGTAGGGACGGGAAACGAGCAGTACTTC
TRBJ2-7 12 many TRBV28 NA CASTRDGYEQYF TGTGCCAGTACTAGGGATGGGTACGAGCAGTACTTC
TRBJ1-1 14 NA TRBV6-2/TRBV6-3 NA CASSQRGSDTEAFF TGTGCCAGCAGTCAAAGGGGGTCGGACACTGAAGCTTTCTTT
TRBJ1-6 15 many TRBV28 NA CASSPTPLYNSPLHF TGTGCCAGTTCCCCGACTCCCTTATATAATTCACCCCTCCACTTT
TRBJ1-1 14 NA TRBV12-3/TRBV12-4 TRBD1 CASRAGTGGTEAFF TGTGCCAGCAGAGCCGGGACAGGGGGCACTGAAGCTTTCTTT
TRBJ2-7 13 many TRBV7-3 NA CASSVDISYEQYF TGTGCCAGCAGCGTCGATATCAGCTACGAGCAGTACTTC
TRBJ1-5 14 many TRBV6-1 NA CASGGGASNQPQHF TGTGCCAGCGGCGGAGGGGCTAGCAATCAGCCCCAGCATTTT
TRBJ2-5 17 many TRBV6-2/TRBV6-3 TRBD2 CASSYSASGKSQETQYF TGTGCCAGCAGTTACTCTGCTAGCGGGAAAAGTCAAGAGACCCAGTACTTC
TRBJ1-1 11 many TRBV2 NA CASIKAGGAFF TGTGCCAGCATTAAGGCAGGTGGCGCTTTCTTT
TRBJ2-7 16 NA TRBV2 TRBD2 CASSGISGTRPYEQYF TGTGCCAGCAGTGGGATTAGCGGGACTAGACCCTACGAGCAGTACTTC
TRBJ2-2 11 many TRBV12-3/TRBV12-4 NA CASRLGGELFF TGTGCCAGCAGGCTCGGCGGGGAGCTGTTTTTT
TRBJ1-1 14 many TRBV11-2 NA CASSLQGYGTEAFF TGTGCCAGCAGCTTACAGGGGTATGGCACTGAAGCTTTCTTT
TRBJ2-2 15 many TRBV6-2/TRBV6-3 TRBD2 CASSLSGSWTGELFF TGTGCCAGCAGCCTTAGCGGGAGTTGGACCGGGGAGCTGTTTTTT
TRBJ1-5 13 many TRBV20-1 NA CSARDEGYQPQHF TGCAGTGCTAGAGATGAGGGGTATCAGCCCCAGCATTTT